This TCR beta chain was sequenced for a study of naive CD8 T cells in extremely preterm neonates. Produced via immunoSEQ multiplex PCR; TCRdb's table is partial and in-frame only. The sample includes several thousand clones, roughly 98% of them seen just once. Germline V lookup: CDR1 MNHEY, CDR2 SVGAGI. The CDR3 spans 14 residues. V gave up 2 bases and J gave up 4 bases, with 8 bases separating them. The chain carries TRBV6-5 and TRBJ1-4; D remains ambiguous. The sequenced sample consisted of naive CD8+ T cells from blood. This clonotype was sampled from a human donor in good health. CDR3 nucleotides: TGTGCCAGCAGTTACCGGGGTTTTAATGAAAAACTGTTTTTT. This gives the protein CASSYRGFNEKLFF.